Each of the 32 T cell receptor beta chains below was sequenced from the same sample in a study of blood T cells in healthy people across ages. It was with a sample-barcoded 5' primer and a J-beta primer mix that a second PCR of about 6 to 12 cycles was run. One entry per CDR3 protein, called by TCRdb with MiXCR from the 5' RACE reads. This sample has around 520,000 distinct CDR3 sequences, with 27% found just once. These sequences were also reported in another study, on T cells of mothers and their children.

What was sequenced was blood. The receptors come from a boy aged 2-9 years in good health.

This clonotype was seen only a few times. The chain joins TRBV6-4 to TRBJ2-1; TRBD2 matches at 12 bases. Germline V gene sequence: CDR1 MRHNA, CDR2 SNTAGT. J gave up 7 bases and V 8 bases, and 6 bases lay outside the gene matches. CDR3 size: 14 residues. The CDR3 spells CASGRLAGANEQFF. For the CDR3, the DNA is TGTGCCAGCGGGAGACTAGCGGGAGCGAATGAGCAGTTCTTC.

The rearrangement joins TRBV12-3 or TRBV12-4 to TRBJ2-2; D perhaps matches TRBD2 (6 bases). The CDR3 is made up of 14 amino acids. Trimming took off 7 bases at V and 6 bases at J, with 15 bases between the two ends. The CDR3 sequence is CASIAYRRAGELFF. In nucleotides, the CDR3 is TGTGCCAGCATTGCGTACCGGAGGGCCGGGGAGCTGTTTTTT.

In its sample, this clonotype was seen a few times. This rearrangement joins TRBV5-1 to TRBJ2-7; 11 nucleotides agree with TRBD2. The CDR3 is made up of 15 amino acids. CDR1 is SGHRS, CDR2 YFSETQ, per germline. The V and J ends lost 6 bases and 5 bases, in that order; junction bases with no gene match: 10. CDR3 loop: CASTRVLAGGHEQYF. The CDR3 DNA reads TGCGCCAGCACCAGAGTCCTAGCGGGAGGCCACGAGCAGTACTTC.

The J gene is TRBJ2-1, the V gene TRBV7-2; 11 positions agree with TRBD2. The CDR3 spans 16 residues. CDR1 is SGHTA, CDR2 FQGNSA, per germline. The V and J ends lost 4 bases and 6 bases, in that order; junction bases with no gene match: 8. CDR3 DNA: TGTGCCAGCAGCTCTTTTAGCGGGAGGGCCATCAATGAGCAGTTCTTC. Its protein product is CASSSFSGRAINEQFF.

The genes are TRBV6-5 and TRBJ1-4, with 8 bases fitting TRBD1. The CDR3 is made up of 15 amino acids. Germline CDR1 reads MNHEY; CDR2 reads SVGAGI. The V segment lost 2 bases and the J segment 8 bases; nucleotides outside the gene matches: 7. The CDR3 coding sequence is TGTGCCAGCAGTTACGCGACAGGGGTTAAGGAAAAACTGTTTTTT. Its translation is CASSYATGVKEKLFF.

The CDR3: CASSPRRGLSYNEQFF. The CDR3 DNA is TGTGCCAGCAGCCCCAGGCGGGGTCTCTCCTACAATGAGCAGTTCTTC. The chain recombines TRBV7-6 with TRBJ2-1; D perhaps matches TRBD2 (6 bases). Germline V gives CDR1 SGHVS, CDR2 FNYEAQ. This CDR3 has 16 residues. Deletions cut 5 bases from V and 0 bases from J, with 14 bases between.

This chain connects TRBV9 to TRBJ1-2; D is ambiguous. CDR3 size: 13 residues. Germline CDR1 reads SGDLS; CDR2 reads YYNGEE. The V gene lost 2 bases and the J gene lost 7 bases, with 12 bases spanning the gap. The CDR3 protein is CASSVPGVAGYTF. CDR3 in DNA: TGTGCCAGCAGCGTCCCTGGAGTGGCTGGCTACACCTTC.

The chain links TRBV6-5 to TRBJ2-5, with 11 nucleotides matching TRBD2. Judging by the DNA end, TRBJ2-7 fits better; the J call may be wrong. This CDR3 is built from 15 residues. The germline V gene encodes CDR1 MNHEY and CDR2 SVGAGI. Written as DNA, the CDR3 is TGTGCCAGCAGCATTACTAGCGGGGGATACTACGAGCAGTACTTC. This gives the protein CASSITSGGYYEQYF.

The CDR3 DNA is TGTGCCAGCAGTACCGGACAGCCTTCCTCCTACGAGCAGTACTTC. It yields the protein CASSTGQPSSYEQYF. The chain recombines TRBV28 with TRBJ2-7; a weak D match, TRBD1 (6 bases). The CDR3 extends over 15 amino acids. Trimming took 5 bases from V and 0 from J, leaving 14 bases between them. In germline, CDR1 is MDHEN, CDR2 SYDVKM. The entire variable domain, with the rest obtained from reference TRBV28 and TRBJ2-7, is as follows: DVKVTQSSRYLVKRTGEKVFLECVQDMDHENMFWYRQDPGLGLRLIYFSYDVKMKEKGDIPEGYSVSREKKERFSLILESASTNQTSMYLCASSTGQPSSYEQYFGPGTRLTVT.

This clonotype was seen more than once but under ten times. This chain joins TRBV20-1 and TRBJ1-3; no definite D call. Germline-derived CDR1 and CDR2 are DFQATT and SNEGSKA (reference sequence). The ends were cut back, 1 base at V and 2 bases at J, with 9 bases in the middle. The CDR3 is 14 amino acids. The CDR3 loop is CSARVRDTGNTIYF. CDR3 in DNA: TGCAGTGCTAGAGTTAGGGATACTGGAAACACCATATATTTT.

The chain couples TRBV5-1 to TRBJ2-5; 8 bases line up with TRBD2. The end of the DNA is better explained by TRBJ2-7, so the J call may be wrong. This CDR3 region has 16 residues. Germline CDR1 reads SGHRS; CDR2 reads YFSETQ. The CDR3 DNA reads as TGCGCCAGCAGCCCATCGGGCCTTGCGGGGGGATTCGAGCAGTACTTC. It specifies CASSPSGLAGGFEQYF.

CDR3 protein: CASSSRTSGGEQFF. CDR3 bases: TGTGCCAGCAGCTCCCGGACTAGCGGGGGTGAGCAGTTCTTC. The chain carries TRBV7-3 and TRBJ2-1, with TRBD2 matching 13 bases. Germline CDR1 reads SGHTA; CDR2 reads FQGTGA. The CDR3 runs to 14 residues. The J segment lost 9 bases and the V segment lost 4 bases, leaving 3 bases of the junction unmatched. Looking up the rest from reference TRBV7-3 and TRBJ2-1 gives the full variable domain: GAGVSQTPSNKVTEKGKYVELRCDPISGHTALYWYRQSLGQGPEFLIYFQGTGAADDSGLPNDRFFAVRPEGSVSTLKIQRTERGDSAVYLCASSSRTSGGEQFFGPGTRLTVL.

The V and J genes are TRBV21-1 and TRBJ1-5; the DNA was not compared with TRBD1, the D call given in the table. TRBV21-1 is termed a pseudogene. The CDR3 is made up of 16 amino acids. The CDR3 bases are TGTGCCAGCAGCAACCAACAGGGCTATAGCAATCAGCCCCAGCATTTT. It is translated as CASSNQQGYSNQPQHF.

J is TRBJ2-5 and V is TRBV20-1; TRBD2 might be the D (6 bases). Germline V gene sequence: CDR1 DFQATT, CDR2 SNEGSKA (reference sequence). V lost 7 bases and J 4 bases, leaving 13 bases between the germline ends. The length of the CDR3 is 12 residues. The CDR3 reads CSVGTPSETQYF. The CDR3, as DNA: TGCAGTGTGGGGACTCCCTCAGAGACCCAGTACTTC.

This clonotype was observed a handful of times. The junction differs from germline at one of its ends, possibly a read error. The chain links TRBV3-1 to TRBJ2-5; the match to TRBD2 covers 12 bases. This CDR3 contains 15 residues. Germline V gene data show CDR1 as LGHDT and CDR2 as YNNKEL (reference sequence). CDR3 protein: CASSQRGLAGETQYF. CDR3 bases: TGCGCCAGCAGCCAACGGGGACTAGCGGGAGAGACCCAGTACTTC.

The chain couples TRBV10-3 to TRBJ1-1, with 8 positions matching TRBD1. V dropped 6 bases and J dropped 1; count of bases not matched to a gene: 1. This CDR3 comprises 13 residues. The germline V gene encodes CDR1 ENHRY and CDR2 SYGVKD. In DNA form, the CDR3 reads TGTGCCATCAGGGACAGGGAGAACACTGAAGCTTTCTTT. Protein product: CAIRDRENTEAFF.

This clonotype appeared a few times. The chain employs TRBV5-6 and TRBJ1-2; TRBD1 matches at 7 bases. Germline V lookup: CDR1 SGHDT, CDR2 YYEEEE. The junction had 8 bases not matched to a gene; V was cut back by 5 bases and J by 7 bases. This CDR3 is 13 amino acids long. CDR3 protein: CASRAGTVRGYTF. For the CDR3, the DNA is TGTGCCAGCAGGGCCGGGACAGTTCGTGGCTACACCTTC. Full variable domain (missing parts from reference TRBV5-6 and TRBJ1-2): DAGVTQSPTHLIKTRGQQVTLRCSPKSGHDTVSWYQQALGQGPQFIFQYYEEEERQRGNFPDRFSGHQFPNYSSELNVNALLLGDSALYLCASRAGTVRGYTFGSGTRLTVV.

CDR3 coding DNA: TGCGCCAGCAGCCAAGAGATAGCGGCCCTTCCGCCCGCGAACATTCAGTACTTC. Translating gives CASSQEIAALPPANIQYF. This chain links TRBV4-3 with TRBJ2-4, with a possible D match to TRBD2 (6 bases). The germline V and J ends were trimmed by 0 bases and 7 bases, with 22 bases remaining between them. Germline V lookup: CDR1 LGHNA, CDR2 YSLEER. The CDR3 totals 18 residues.

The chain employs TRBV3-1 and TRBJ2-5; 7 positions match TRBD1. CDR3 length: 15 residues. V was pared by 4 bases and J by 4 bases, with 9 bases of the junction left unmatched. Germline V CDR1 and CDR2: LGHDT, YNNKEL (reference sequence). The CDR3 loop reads CASSPLDRDGETQYF. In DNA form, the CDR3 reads TGTGCCAGCAGCCCCCTCGACAGGGACGGAGAGACCCAGTACTTC.

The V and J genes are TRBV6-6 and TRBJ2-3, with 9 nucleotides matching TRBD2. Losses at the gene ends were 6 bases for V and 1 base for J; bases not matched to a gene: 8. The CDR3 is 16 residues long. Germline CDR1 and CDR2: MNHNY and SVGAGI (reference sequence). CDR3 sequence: CASRSPSGMGTDTQYF. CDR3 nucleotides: TGTGCCAGCAGATCTCCTAGCGGGATGGGCACAGATACGCAGTATTTT.

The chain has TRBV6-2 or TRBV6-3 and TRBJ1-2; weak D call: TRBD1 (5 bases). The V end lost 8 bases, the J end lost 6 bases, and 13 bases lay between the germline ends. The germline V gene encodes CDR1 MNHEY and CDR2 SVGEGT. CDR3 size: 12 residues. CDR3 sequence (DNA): TGTGCCAGCGGCTTGGGGGTAAATGGCTACACCTTC. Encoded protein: CASGLGVNGYTF.

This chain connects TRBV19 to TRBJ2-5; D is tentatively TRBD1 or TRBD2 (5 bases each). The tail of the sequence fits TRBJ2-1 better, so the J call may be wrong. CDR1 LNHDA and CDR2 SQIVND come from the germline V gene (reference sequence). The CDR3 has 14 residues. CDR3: CASSMGLEGNEQFF. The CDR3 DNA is TGTGCCAGTAGTATGGGGCTCGAGGGCAATGAGCAGTTCTTC.

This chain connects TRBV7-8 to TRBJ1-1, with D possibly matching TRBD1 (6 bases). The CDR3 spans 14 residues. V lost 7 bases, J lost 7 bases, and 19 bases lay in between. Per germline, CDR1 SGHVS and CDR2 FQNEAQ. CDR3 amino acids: CASIPYRGGHEAFF. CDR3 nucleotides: TGTGCCAGCATCCCCTACCGGGGGGGACATGAAGCTTTCTTT.

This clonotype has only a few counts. CDR3 region: CASSAQGGQPQHF. The CDR3 coding sequence is TGTGCCAGCAGTGCACAGGGGGGACAGCCCCAGCATTTT. The rearrangement joins TRBV25-1 to TRBJ1-5; 8 bases are shared with TRBD1. Germline V CDR1 and CDR2: MGHDK, SYGVNS. The CDR3 runs 13 residues. Trimming cost V 4 bases and J 7 bases; bases outside gene matches: 3.

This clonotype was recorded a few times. The CDR3 region has the DNA TGTGCCAGCAGCCCCGGTCCACGGAGTGAAAAACTGTTTTTT. The encoded protein is CASSPGPRSEKLFF. The chain recombines TRBV3-1 with TRBJ1-4; D is uncertain. The V gene's germline CDR1 is LGHDT and CDR2 YNNKEL (reference sequence). The ends were cut back, 4 bases at V and 7 bases at J, with 13 bases in the middle. This CDR3 spans 14 amino acids. Full variable domain (outside the CDR3, taken from reference TRBV3-1 and TRBJ1-4): DTAVSQTPKYLVTQMGNDKSIKCEQNLGHDTMYWYKQDSKKFLKIMFSYNNKELIINETVPNRFSPKSPDKAHLNLHINSLELGDSAVYFCASSPGPRSEKLFFGSGTQLSVL.

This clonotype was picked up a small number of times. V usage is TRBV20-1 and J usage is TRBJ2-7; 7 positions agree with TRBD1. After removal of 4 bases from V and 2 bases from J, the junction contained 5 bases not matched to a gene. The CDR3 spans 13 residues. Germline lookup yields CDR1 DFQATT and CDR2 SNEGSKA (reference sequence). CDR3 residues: CSATGQAAYEQYF. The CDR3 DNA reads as TGCAGTGCTACCGGACAGGCAGCCTACGAGCAGTACTTC.

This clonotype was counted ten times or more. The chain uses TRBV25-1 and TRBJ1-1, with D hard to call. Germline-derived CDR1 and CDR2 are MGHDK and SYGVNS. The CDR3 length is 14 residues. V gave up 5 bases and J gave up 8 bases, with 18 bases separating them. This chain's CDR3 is CASSSGQLLPEAFF. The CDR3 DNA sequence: TGTGCCAGCAGTTCCGGCCAGCTATTGCCCGAAGCTTTCTTT.

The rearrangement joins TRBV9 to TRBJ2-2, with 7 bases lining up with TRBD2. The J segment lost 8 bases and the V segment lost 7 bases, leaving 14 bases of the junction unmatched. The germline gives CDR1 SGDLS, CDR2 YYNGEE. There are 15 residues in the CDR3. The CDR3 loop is CASQRAGVRGGELFF. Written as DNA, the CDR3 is TGTGCCAGCCAACGGGCGGGAGTCCGTGGAGGGGAGCTGTTTTTT.

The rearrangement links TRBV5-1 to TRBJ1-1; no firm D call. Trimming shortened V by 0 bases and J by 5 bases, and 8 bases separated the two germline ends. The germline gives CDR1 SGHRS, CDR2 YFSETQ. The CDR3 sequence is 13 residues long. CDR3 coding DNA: TGCGCCAGCAGCTTGGGCTGGGGAACTGAAGCTTTCTTT. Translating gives CASSLGWGTEAFF.

This CDR3 reads CAISGDRIGGYTF. CDR3 bases: TGTGCCATCAGTGGAGATAGAATTGGTGGCTACACCTTC. The V call is TRBV10-3, the J call TRBJ1-2; D not certain. The length of the CDR3 is 13 residues. Germline V gene sequence: CDR1 ENHRY, CDR2 SYGVKD. Trimming took 4 bases from V and 7 from J, leaving 13 bases between them.

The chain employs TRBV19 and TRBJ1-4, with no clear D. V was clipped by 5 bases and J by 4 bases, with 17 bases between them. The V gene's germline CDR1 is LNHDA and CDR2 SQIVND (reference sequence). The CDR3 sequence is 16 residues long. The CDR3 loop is CASSQVRAVLNEKLFF. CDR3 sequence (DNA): TGTGCCAGTAGTCAAGTCCGGGCAGTCCTTAATGAAAAACTGTTTTTT.

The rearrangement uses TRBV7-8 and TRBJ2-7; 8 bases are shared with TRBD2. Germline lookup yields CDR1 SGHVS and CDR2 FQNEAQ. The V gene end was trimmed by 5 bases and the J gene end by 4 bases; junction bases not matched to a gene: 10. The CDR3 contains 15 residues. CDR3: CASSTRLAKLYEQYF. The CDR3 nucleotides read TGTGCCAGCAGCACCCGACTAGCGAAGTTGTACGAGCAGTACTTC. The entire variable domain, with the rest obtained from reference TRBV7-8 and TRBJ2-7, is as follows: GAGVSQSPRYKVAKRGQDVALRCDPISGHVSLFWYQQALGQGPEFLTYFQNEAQLDKSGLPSDRFFAERPEGSVSTLKIQRTQQEDSAVYLCASSTRLAKLYEQYFGPGTRLTVT.